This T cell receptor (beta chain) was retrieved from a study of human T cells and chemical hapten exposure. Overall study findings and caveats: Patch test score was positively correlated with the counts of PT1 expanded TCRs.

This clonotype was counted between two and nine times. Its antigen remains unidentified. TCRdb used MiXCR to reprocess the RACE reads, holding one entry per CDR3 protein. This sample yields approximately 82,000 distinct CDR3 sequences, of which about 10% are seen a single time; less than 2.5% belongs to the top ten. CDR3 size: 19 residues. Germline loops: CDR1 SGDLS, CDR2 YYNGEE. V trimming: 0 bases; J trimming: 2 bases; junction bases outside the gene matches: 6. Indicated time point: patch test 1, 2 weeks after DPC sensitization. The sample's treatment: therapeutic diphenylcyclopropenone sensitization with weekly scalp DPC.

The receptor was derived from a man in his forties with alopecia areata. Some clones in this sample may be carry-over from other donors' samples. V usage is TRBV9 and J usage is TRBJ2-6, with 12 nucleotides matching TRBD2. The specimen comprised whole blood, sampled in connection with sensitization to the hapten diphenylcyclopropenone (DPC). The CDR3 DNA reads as TGTGCCAGCAGCGTAGACGGACTAGCGGGATTGGCTGGGGCCAACGTCCTGACTTTC. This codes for CASSVDGLAGLAGANVLTF. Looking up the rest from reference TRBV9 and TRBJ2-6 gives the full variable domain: DSGVTQTPKHLITATGQRVTLRCSPRSGDLSVYWYQQSLDQGLQFLIQYYNGEERAKGNILERFSAQQFPDLHSELNLSSLELGDSALYFCASSVDGLAGLAGANVLTFGAGSRLTVL.